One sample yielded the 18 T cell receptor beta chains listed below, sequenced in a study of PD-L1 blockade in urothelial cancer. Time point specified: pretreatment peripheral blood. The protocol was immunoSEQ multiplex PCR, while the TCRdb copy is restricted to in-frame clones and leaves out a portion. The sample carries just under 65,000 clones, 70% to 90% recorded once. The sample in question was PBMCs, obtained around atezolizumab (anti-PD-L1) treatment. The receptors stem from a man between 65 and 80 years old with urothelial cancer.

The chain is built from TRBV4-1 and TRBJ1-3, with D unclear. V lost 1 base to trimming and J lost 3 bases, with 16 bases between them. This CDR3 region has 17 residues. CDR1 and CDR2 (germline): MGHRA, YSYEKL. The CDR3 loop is CASSQGARPLFGNTIYF. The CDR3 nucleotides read TGCGCCAGCAGCCAAGGGGCACGACCGTTATTTGGAAACACCATATATTTT.

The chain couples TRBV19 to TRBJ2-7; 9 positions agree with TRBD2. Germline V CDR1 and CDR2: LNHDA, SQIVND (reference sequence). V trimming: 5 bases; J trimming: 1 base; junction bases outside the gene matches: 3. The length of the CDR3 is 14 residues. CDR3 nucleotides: TGTGCCAGTAGTTTTGGACTAGCGTCCTACGAGCAGTACTTC. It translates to CASSFGLASYEQYF.

Here the CDR3 DNA reads TGTGCCAGCAGCTTCTACGGTTCCTACAATGAGCAGTTCTTC. As protein: CASSFYGSYNEQFF. The chain carries TRBV7-2 and TRBJ2-1; D is unclear. The germline gives CDR1 SGHTA, CDR2 FQGNSA. CDR3 size: 14 residues. Deletions cut 3 bases from V and 1 base from J, with 7 bases between.

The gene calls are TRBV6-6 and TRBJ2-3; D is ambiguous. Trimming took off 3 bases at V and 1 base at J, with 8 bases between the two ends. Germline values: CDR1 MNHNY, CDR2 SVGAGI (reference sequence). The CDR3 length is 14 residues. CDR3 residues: CASSYFEGTDTQYF. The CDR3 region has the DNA TGTGCCAGCAGTTATTTCGAGGGCACAGATACGCAGTATTTT.

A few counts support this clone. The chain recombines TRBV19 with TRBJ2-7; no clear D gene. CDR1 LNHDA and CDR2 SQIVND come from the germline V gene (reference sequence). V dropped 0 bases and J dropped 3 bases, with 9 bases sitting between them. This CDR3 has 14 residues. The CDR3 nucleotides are TGTGCCAGTAGTATAGAGGCACGCAACTACGAGCAGTACTTC. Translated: CASSIEARNYEQYF.

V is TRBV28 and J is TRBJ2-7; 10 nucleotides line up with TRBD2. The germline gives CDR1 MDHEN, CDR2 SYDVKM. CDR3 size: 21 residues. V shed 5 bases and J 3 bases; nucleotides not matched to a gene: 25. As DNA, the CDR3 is TGTGCCAGCAGTCCTACCGTTGTCGGGCTAGCGGGAGAAAGGCCTTACTACGAGCAGTACTTC. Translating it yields CASSPTVVGLAGERPYYEQYF.

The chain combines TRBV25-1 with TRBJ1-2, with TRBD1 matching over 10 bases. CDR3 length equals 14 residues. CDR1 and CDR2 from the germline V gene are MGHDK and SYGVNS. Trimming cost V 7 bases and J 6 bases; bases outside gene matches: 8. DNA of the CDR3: TGTGCCAGCACCCAAGGACAGGGGGGAGATGGCTACACCTTC. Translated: CASTQGQGGDGYTF.

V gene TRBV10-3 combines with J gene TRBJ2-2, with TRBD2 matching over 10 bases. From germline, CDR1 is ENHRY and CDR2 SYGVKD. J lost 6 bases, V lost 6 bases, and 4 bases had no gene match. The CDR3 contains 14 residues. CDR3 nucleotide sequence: TGTGCCATCAGCCCGGGACTAGCGTCCGGGGAGCTGTTTTTT. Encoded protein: CAISPGLASGELFF.

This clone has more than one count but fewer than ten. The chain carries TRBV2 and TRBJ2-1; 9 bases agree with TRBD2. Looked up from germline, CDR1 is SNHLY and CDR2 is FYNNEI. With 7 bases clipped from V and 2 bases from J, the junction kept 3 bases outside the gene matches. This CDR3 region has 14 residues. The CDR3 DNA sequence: TGTGCCAGCACAGTAGCGGGGGCCTACAATGAGCAGTTCTTC. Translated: CASTVAGAYNEQFF.

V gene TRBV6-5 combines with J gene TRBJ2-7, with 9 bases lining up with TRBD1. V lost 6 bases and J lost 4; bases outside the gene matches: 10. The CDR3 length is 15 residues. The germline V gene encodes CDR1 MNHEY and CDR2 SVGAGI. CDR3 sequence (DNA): TGTGCCAGCAGCCCCGGGACAGGGCGAAAATACGAGCAGTACTTC. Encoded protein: CASSPGTGRKYEQYF.

The CDR3 nucleotides read TGTGCCAGTAGTATATTAGCGGGCACTTCCTACGAGCAGTACTTC. Translation: CASSILAGTSYEQYF. This rearrangement joins TRBV19 to TRBJ2-7; TRBD2 matches 7 bases. Looked up from germline, CDR1 is LNHDA and CDR2 is SQIVND (reference sequence). The ends lost 2 bases at V and 1 base at J; junction bases unmatched: 5. The CDR3 sequence is 15 residues long.

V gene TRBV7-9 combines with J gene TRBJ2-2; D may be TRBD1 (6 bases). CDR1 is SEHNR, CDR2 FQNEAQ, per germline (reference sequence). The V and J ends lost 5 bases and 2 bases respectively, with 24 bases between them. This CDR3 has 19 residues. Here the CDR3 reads CASSGRQTGIWPNTGELFF. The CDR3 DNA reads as TGTGCCAGCAGCGGTAGACAAACAGGGATCTGGCCCAACACCGGGGAGCTGTTTTTT.

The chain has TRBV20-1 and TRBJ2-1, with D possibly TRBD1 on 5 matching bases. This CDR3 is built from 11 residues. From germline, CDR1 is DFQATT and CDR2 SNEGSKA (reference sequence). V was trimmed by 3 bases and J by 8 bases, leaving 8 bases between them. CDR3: CSASWGHEQFF. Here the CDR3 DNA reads TGCAGTGCTAGCTGGGGCCATGAGCAGTTCTTC.

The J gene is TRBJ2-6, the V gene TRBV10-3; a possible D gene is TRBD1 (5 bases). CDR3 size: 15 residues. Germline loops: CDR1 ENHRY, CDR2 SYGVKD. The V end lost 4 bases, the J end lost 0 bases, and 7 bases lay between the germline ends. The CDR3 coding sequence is TGTGCCATCAGTGTAGGGGTCTCTGGGGCCAACGTCCTGACTTTC. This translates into CAISVGVSGANVLTF.

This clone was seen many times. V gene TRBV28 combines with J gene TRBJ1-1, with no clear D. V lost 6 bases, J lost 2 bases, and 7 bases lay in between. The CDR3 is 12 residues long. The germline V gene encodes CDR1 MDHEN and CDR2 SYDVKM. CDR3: CASSIYNTEAFF. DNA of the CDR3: TGTGCCAGCAGCATCTACAACACTGAAGCTTTCTTT.

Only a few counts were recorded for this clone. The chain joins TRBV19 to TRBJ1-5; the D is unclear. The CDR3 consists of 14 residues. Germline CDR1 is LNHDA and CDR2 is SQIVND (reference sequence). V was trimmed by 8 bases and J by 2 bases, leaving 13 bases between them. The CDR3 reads CASGSLIGNQPQHF. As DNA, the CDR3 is TGTGCCAGTGGATCACTAATCGGCAATCAGCCCCAGCATTTT.

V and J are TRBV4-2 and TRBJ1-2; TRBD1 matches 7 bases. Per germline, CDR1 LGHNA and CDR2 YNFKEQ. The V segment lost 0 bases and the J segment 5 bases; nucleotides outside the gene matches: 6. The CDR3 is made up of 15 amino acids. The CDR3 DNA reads TGTGCCAGCAGCCAAGAAATAGGGGGCGGTTATGGCTACACCTTC. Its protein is CASSQEIGGGYGYTF.

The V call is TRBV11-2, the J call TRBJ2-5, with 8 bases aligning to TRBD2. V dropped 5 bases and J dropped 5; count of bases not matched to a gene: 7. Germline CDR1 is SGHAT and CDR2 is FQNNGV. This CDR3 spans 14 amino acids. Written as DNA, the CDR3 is TGTGCCAGCAGCCCCGGGACTAGAGGGGAGACCCAGTACTTC. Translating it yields CASSPGTRGETQYF.